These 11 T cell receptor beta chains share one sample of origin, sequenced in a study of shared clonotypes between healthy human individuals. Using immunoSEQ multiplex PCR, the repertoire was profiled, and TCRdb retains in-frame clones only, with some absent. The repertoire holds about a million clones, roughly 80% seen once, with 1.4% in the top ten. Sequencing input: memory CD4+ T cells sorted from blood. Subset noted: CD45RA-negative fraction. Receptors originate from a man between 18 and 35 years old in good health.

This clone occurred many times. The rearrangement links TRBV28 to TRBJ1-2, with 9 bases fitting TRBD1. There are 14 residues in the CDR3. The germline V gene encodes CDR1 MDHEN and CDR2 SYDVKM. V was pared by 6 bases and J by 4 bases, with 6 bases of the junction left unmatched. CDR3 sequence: CASSQGTGTYGYTF. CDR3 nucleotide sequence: TGTGCCAGCAGCCAAGGGACAGGGACCTATGGCTACACCTTC.

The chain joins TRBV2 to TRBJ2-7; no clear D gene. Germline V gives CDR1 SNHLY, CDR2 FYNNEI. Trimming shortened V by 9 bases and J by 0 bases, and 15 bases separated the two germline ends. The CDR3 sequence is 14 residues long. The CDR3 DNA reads TGTGCCAGTAATATCGACGGCTTCTCCTACGAGCAGTACTTC. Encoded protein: CASNIDGFSYEQYF. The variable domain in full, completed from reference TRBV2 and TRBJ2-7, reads EPEVTQTPSHQVTQMGQEVILRCVPISNHLYFYWYRQILGQKVEFLVSFYNNEISEKSEIFDDQFSVERPDGSNFTLKIRSTKLEDSAMYFCASNIDGFSYEQYFGPGTRLTVT.

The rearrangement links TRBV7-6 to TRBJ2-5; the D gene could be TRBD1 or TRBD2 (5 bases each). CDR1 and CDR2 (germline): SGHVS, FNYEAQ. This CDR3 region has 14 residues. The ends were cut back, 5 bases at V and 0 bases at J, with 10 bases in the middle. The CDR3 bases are TGTGCCAGCAGCCTCCGGGGCTACCAAGAGACCCAGTACTTC. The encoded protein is CASSLRGYQETQYF.

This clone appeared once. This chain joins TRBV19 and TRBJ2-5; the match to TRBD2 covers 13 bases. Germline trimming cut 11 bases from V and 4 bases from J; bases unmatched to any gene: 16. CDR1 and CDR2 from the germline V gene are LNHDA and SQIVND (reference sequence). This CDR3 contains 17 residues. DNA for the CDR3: TGTGCCCCGAAGCGCACTAGCGGGGGGGCCTATCGAGAGACCCAGTACTTC. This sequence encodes CAPKRTSGGAYRETQYF.

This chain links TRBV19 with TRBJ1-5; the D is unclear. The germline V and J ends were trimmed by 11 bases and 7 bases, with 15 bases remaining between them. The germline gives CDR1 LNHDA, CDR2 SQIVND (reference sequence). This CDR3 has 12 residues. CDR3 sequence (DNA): TGTGCCGCGGGAGCCCCTAGACAGCCCCAGCATTTT. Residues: CAAGAPRQPQHF.

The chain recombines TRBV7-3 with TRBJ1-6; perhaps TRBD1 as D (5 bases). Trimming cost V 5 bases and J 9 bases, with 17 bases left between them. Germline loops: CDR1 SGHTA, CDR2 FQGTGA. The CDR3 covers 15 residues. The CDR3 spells CASSPGTSVTSPLHF. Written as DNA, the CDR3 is TGTGCCAGCAGCCCAGGGACCTCCGTTACTTCACCCCTCCACTTT.

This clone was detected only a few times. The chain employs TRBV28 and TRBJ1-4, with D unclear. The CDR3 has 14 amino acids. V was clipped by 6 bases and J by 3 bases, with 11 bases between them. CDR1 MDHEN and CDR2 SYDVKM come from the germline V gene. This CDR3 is CASRPGEANEKLFF. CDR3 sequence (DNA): TGTGCCAGCAGACCTGGGGAGGCTAATGAAAAACTGTTTTTT.

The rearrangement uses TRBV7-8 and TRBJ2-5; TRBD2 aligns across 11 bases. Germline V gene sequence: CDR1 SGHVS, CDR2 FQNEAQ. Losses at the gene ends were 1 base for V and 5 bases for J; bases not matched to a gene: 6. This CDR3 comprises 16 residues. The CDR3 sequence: CASSLGILAGVETQYF. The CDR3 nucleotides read TGTGCCAGCAGCTTAGGTATACTAGCGGGAGTCGAGACCCAGTACTTC.

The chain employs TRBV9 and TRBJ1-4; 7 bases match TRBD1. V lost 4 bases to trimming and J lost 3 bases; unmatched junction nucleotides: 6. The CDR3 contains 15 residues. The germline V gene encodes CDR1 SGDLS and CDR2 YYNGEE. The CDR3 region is CASSLTGTANEKLFF. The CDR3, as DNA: TGTGCCAGCAGCCTGACCGGGACAGCTAATGAAAAACTGTTTTTT.

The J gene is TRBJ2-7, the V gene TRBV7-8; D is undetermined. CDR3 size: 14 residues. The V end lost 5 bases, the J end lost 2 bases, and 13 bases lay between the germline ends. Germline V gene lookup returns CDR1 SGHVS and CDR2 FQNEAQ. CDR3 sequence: CASSPSRTTYEQYF. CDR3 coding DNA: TGTGCCAGCAGCCCCAGCAGGACGACCTACGAGCAGTACTTC.

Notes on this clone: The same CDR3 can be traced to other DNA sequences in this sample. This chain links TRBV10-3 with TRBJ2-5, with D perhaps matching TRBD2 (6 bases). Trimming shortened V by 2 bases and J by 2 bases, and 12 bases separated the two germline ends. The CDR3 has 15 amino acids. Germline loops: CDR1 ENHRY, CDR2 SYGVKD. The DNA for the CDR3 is TGTGCCATCAGTGAGAGTGGGGGGTATCAAGAGACCCAGTACTTC. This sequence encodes CAISESGGYQETQYF.